This T cell receptor (beta chain) came from a study of blood T cells in healthy people across ages. Primers used in a second PCR of roughly 6 to 11 cycles were a sample-barcoded 5' primer and a J-beta primer mix. Via MiXCR, TCRdb re-called the 5' RACE reads, giving one row per CDR3 protein. Here the sample spans about a million distinct CDR3 sequences, 35% to 40% being singletons. Germline V gene lookup returns CDR1 LGHDT and CDR2 YNNKEL (reference sequence). There are 14 residues in the CDR3. The trim removed 4 bases at V and 5 bases at J, leaving 5 bases unmatched. The source material was blood. This clonotype was obtained from a man younger than 30 in good health. This chain uses TRBV3-1 with TRBJ1-1; 9 bases align to TRBD1. The CDR3 DNA follows: TGTGCCAGCAGCCCGGGGACAGGGCCAACTGAAGCTTTCTTT. Translated, it gives CASSPGTGPTEAFF.